Each of the 31 T cell receptor delta chains below was sequenced from the same sample in a study of gamma-delta chains in newborns, infants, children. TCRdb redid clone calling on the reads using CATT. The table has fewer than 15,000 delta-chain clones, around 7% seen once. Input material: blood. These receptors were obtained from a child who was a newborn, infant or young child, either healthy, febrile or measles-vaccinated (not recorded which).

This clone was counted only a few times. The protein that TCRdb holds for this DNA derives from a much larger clone and differs from the translated DNA at residue 4, which likely indicates a read error; the protein shown here is translated from the DNA. The V and J genes are TRDV2 and TRDJ3; 9 bases match TRDD3. The CDR3 totals 17 residues. J lost 0 bases, V lost 6 bases, and 5 bases had no gene match. From germline, CDR1 is GEAIGNYY and CDR2 EKD. Here the CDR3 reads CACPYWGSSWDTRQMFF. The DNA for the CDR3 is TGTGCCTGTCCCTACTGGGGGAGCTCCTGGGACACCCGACAGATGTTTTTC.

The chain is built from TRDV2 and TRDJ3; perhaps TRDD3 as D (5 bases). CDR1 GEAIGNYY and CDR2 EKD come from the germline V gene. CDR3 length equals 18 residues. V lost 0 bases and J lost 0, with 11 bases in between. DNA for the CDR3: TGTGCCTGTGACACCGGGATTCTTAGCTCCTGGGACACCCGACAGATGTTTTTC. The encoded protein is CACDTGILSSWDTRQMFF.

This sequence joins TRDV2 and TRDJ1; 7 positions match TRDD3. The CDR3 consists of 18 residues. The germline gives CDR1 GEAIGNYY, CDR2 EKD. V shed 0 bases, J shed 1 base, and the junction held 13 bases outside the gene matches. CDR3 region: CACDTADWGPKGTDKLIF. DNA of the CDR3: TGTGCCTGTGACACCGCCGACTGGGGCCCGAAGGGCACCGATAAACTCATCTTT.

Only a few counts were recorded for this clone. J is TRDJ1 and V is TRDV2, with 11 bases fitting TRDD3. V was pared by 3 bases and J by 7 bases, with 9 bases of the junction left unmatched. The CDR3 is 15 residues long. CDR1 GEAIGNYY and CDR2 EKD come from the germline V gene. CDR3 in amino acids: CACDALLGDSPKLIF. As DNA, the CDR3 is TGTGCCTGTGACGCTTTACTGGGGGATAGCCCTAAACTCATCTTT.

Worth noting for this clone: The sample contains more than one DNA sequence encoding this CDR3. The CDR3 DNA reads as TGTGCCTGTGACACCGCGGGGCTAAGCTCCTGGGACACCCGACAGATGTTTTTC. Its translation is CACDTAGLSSWDTRQMFF. This chain links TRDV2 with TRDJ3; D unclear. Trimming removed 0 bases at V and 0 bases at J, with 11 bases between. CDR1 and CDR2 from the germline V gene are GEAIGNYY and EKD. The CDR3 loop spans 18 amino acids.

This chain links TRDV2 with TRDJ3; TRDD3 aligns across 7 bases. The CDR3 is made up of 18 amino acids. Germline loops: CDR1 GEAIGNYY, CDR2 EKD. The J segment lost 0 bases and the V segment lost 3 bases, leaving 7 bases of the junction unmatched. CDR3 residues: CACDVLGTRSWDTRQMFF. The CDR3 DNA is TGTGCCTGTGACGTACTGGGGACCCGCTCCTGGGACACCCGACAGATGTTTTTC.

With regard to this clone: A much more abundant neighbour one base away suggests this may be a read error. This sample includes further DNA sequences coding for the same CDR3. The chain recombines TRDV2 with TRDJ3; TRDD3 matches 9 bases. Germline trimming cut 3 bases from V and 5 bases from J; bases unmatched to any gene: 7. The CDR3 loop spans 17 amino acids. Germline CDR1 and CDR2: GEAIGNYY and EKD. The CDR3 is CACDGVGDIRDTRQMFF. CDR3 DNA sequence: TGTGCCTGTGACGGAGTGGGGGATATTCGGGACACCCGACAGATGTTTTTC.

This clone rates as medium-sized. This chain links TRDV2 with TRDJ1; 11 bases agree with TRDD3. The CDR3 loop spans 14 amino acids. The J segment lost 3 bases and the V segment lost 3 bases, leaving 2 bases of the junction unmatched. The germline V gene has CDR1 GEAIGNYY and CDR2 EKD. The CDR3 here is CACDYWGISDKLIF. The CDR3 DNA sequence: TGTGCCTGTGACTACTGGGGGATATCCGATAAACTCATCTTT.

This clone appeared a few times. Mismatch with germline at one junction end may stem from a read error. The chain uses TRDV2 and TRDJ2, with TRDD3 identical over 11 bases. The germline V gene encodes CDR1 GEAIGNYY and CDR2 EKD. The CDR3 extends over 17 amino acids. The CDR3 sequence: CACDLLGDKNLTVQLFF. The CDR3 DNA reads as TGTGCCTGTGACCTACTGGGGGATAAAAATTTGACAGTACAACTCTTCTTT.

Worth noting for this clone: The junction differs from germline at one of its ends, possibly a read error. The chain employs TRDV2 and TRDJ3; 7 bases fit TRDD3. CDR1 and CDR2 from the germline V gene are GEAIGNYY and EKD. This CDR3 has 20 amino acids. The CDR3 DNA sequence: TGTGCCTGTGACACCGAGATGCAGGGGATAAGCTCATGGGACACCCGCCAGATGTTTTTC. It codes for CACDTEMQGISSWDTRQMFF.

In this sample, this clone turned up a few times. The chain carries TRDV2 and TRDJ1; 13 positions agree with TRDD3. The CDR3 sequence is 17 residues long. V dropped 3 bases and J dropped 7; count of bases not matched to a gene: 13. Germline V gene sequence: CDR1 GEAIGNYY, CDR2 EKD. The CDR3 is CACDVLGDTPARGKLIF. The CDR3 region has the DNA TGTGCCTGTGACGTACTGGGGGATACGCCGGCTAGGGGTAAACTCATCTTT.

Points on this clone: This DNA's translation and the protein TCRdb lists, from a much larger clone, do not match at residue 4, likely due to a read error; the protein shown is translated from the DNA. V is TRDV2 and J is TRDJ3, with TRDD3 matching over 10 bases. There are 18 residues in the CDR3. Germline V gene sequence: CDR1 GEAIGNYY, CDR2 EKD. CDR3 amino acids: CACGTGGYASWDTRQMFF. For the CDR3, the DNA is TGTGCCTGTGGCACCGGGGGATACGCGTCCTGGGACACCCGACAGATGTTTTTC.

This clone has a handful of counts. The rearrangement uses TRDV2 and TRDJ3; TRDD3 aligns across 9 bases. The CDR3 extends over 19 amino acids. Germline CDR1 reads GEAIGNYY; CDR2 reads EKD. The junction had 6 bases not matched to a gene; V was cut back by 1 base and J by 0 bases. CDR3 DNA sequence: TGTGCCTGTGACACGTCCTACTGGGGGAGCTCCTGGGACACCCGACAGATGTTTTTC. It yields the protein CACDTSYWGSSWDTRQMFF.

Of note for this clone: At the DNA level, this CDR3 is encoded by other sequences in the same sample as well. The V call is TRDV2, the J call TRDJ3; 10 nucleotides agree with TRDD3. After removal of 0 bases from V and 4 bases from J, the junction contained 5 bases not matched to a gene. CDR1 and CDR2 (germline): GEAIGNYY, EKD. This CDR3 spans 18 amino acids. CDR3 nucleotide sequence: TGTGCCTGTGACACCGGGGGATACGGATCTTGGGACACCCGACAGATGTTTTTC. Encoded protein: CACDTGGYGSWDTRQMFF.

Relative to its sample, this clone is medium-sized. At the DNA level, this CDR3 is encoded by other sequences in the same sample as well. The chain has TRDV2 and TRDJ2, with a possible D match to TRDD3 (6 bases). CDR3 length equals 14 residues. V was clipped by 0 bases and J by 4 bases, with 8 bases between them. Germline assignment: CDR1 GEAIGNYY and CDR2 EKD. This CDR3 is CACDTWGSTAQLFF. CDR3 in DNA: TGTGCCTGTGACACCTGGGGATCGACAGCACAACTCTTCTTT.

This clone was seen only a few times. The rearrangement links TRDV2 to TRDJ3; a possible D gene is TRDD3 (6 bases). The germline V and J ends were trimmed by 0 bases and 0 bases, with 20 bases remaining between them. There are 21 residues in the CDR3. Germline V gives CDR1 GEAIGNYY, CDR2 EKD. CDR3 loop: CACDTVVNGGPSSWDTRQMFF. The CDR3 nucleotides are TGTGCCTGTGACACCGTTGTAAATGGGGGCCCCAGCTCCTGGGACACCCGACAGATGTTTTTC.

This clone was seen a handful of times. V is TRDV2 and J is TRDJ1; 11 nucleotides match TRDD3. In germline, CDR1 is GEAIGNYY, CDR2 EKD. J was trimmed by 3 bases and V by 0 bases; bases with no gene match: 5. The CDR3 runs 16 residues. The CDR3 nucleotides are TGTGCCTGTGACACCGTTGGGGGATACGACGCCGATAAACTCATCTTT. Translation: CACDTVGGYDADKLIF.

Only a few counts were recorded for this clone. The gene calls are TRDV2 and TRDJ3; TRDD3 matches at 12 bases. This CDR3 spans 19 amino acids. V was clipped by 0 bases and J by 4 bases; unmatched bases: 6. Germline V gene data show CDR1 as GEAIGNYY and CDR2 as EKD. CDR3 sequence reads: CACDTAGGYAMWDTRQMFF. In DNA form, the CDR3 reads TGTGCCTGTGACACCGCTGGGGGATACGCGATGTGGGACACCCGACAGATGTTTTTC.

J is TRDJ3 and V is TRDV2, with 7 bases that match TRDD3. Per germline, CDR1 GEAIGNYY and CDR2 EKD. Trimming removed 0 bases from V and 0 bases from J; junction bases left unmatched: 7. This CDR3 is 19 amino acids long. Here the CDR3 reads CACDTVGGKSSWDTRQMFF. CDR3 in DNA: TGTGCCTGTGACACCGTTGGGGGAAAGAGCTCCTGGGACACCCGACAGATGTTTTTC.

This sequence joins TRDV2 and TRDJ3, with 7 bases fitting TRDD2. The CDR3 runs 15 residues. V shed 3 bases and J 5 bases; nucleotides not matched to a gene: 3. CDR1 and CDR2 (germline): GEAIGNYY, EKD. The DNA of the CDR3 is TGTGCCTGTGACTTCCTACTGGGGGACACCCGACAGATGTTTTTC. Encoded protein: CACDFLLGDTRQMFF.

This clone was seen a handful of times. The chain recombines TRDV2 with TRDJ4, with 13 bases identical to TRDD3. The CDR3 extends over 15 amino acids. Germline loops: CDR1 GEAIGNYY, CDR2 EKD. The V gene end was trimmed by 3 bases and the J gene end by 0 bases; junction bases not matched to a gene: 3. For the CDR3, the DNA is TGTGCCTGTGACCTACTGGGGGATACGGCCAGACCCCTGATCTTT. Translated: CACDLLGDTARPLIF.

A note on this clone: This may be a read error, as it is one base from a much larger clone. Within the sample, other DNA sequences also encode this same CDR3. The rearrangement links TRDV2 to TRDJ3; TRDD3 matches at 12 bases. CDR1 GEAIGNYY and CDR2 EKD come from the germline V gene. The CDR3 length is 19 residues. V shed 3 bases and J 0 bases; nucleotides not matched to a gene: 5. CDR3: CACDVLGDTSSWDTRQMFF. In DNA form, the CDR3 reads TGTGCCTGTGACGTACTGGGGGATACAAGCTCCTGGGACACCCGACAGATGTTTTTC.

Details on this clone: Since a far larger clone is one base different, this is likely a read error. The same CDR3 arises from other DNA sequences in this sample as well. The rearrangement uses TRDV2 and TRDJ3; 10 positions match TRDD3. This CDR3 has 17 residues. Germline-derived CDR1 and CDR2 are GEAIGNYY and EKD. As DNA, the CDR3 is TGTGCCTGTGACAGTACTGGGGGATCCTGGGACACCCGACAGATGTTCTTC. This codes for CACDSTGGSWDTRQMFF.

This clone has just a few counts. This chain joins TRDV2 and TRDJ3, with 9 positions matching TRDD3. The CDR3 is 19 amino acids. The germline V gene encodes CDR1 GEAIGNYY and CDR2 EKD. After removal of 3 bases from V and 2 bases from J, the junction contained 10 bases not matched to a gene. The CDR3 protein is CACDALLGDYTWDTRQMFF. For the CDR3, the DNA is TGTGCCTGTGACGCTTTACTGGGGGACTATACCTGGGACACCCGACAGATGTTTTTC.

On this clone: One end of the junction varies from germline; a read error may be responsible. Other DNA sequences in this specimen translate into the identical CDR3. The J gene is TRDJ1, the V gene TRDV2, with 7 bases aligning to TRDD3. The CDR3 is 16 amino acids. The germline V gene has CDR1 GEAIGNYY and CDR2 EKD. CDR3 in amino acids: CACDILGIGSTDKLIF. The CDR3 DNA reads TGTGCCTGCGACATACTGGGGATAGGGAGTACCGATAAACTCATCTTC.

This chain uses TRDV2 with TRDJ3; 9 bases are shared with TRDD3. The ends lost 3 bases at V and 0 bases at J; junction bases unmatched: 8. The CDR3 consists of 19 residues. Germline loops: CDR1 GEAIGNYY, CDR2 EKD. CDR3 sequence: CACDALGDASSWDTRQMFF. CDR3 sequence (DNA): TGTGCCTGTGACGCACTGGGGGACGCTAGCTCCTGGGACACCCGACAGATGTTTTTC.

Concerning this clone itself: The sample contains more than one DNA sequence encoding this CDR3. The rearrangement uses TRDV2 and TRDJ3, with TRDD3 identical over 8 bases. Germline CDR1 GEAIGNYY, CDR2 EKD. The J segment lost 0 bases and the V segment lost 1 base, leaving 10 bases of the junction unmatched. CDR3 size: 20 residues. The CDR3 region has the DNA TGTGCCTGTGACACGGTACTGGGGGCTCCGAGCTCCTGGGACACCCGACAGATGTTTTTC. The encoded protein is CACDTVLGAPSSWDTRQMFF.

A word on this clone: TCRdb lists the protein of a much larger clone for this DNA, which differs at residue 9, so this is likely a read error; the protein given here is translated from the DNA itself. This chain connects TRDV2 to TRDJ3; TRDD3 matches 8 bases. The CDR3 spans 19 residues. The germline V gene has CDR1 GEAIGNYY and CDR2 EKD. With V trimmed by 2 bases and J by 0 bases, 8 bases remained unmatched. The CDR3 nucleotides are TGTGCCTGTGACAATACTGGGGGGACGAGCTCCTGGGACACCCGACAGATGTTTTTC. This gives the protein CACDNTGGTSSWDTRQMFF.

This chain joins TRDV2 and TRDJ3, with D possibly being TRDD3 (5 bases). Germline V gives CDR1 GEAIGNYY, CDR2 EKD. The CDR3 contains 18 residues. The ends were cut back, 0 bases at V and 0 bases at J, with 11 bases in the middle. The CDR3 region has the DNA TGTGCCTGTGACACCGGCTGGGACAGCTCCTGGGACACCCGACAGATGTTTTTC. Translating gives CACDTGWDSSWDTRQMFF.

The J gene is TRDJ1, the V gene TRDV2, with D perhaps matching TRDD3 (6 bases). The CDR3 consists of 15 residues. The germline V and J ends were trimmed by 3 bases and 0 bases, with 13 bases remaining between them. Germline values: CDR1 GEAIGNYY, CDR2 EKD. CDR3 DNA sequence: TGTGCCTGTGACTCCTTATACTGGGACACCGATAAACTCATCTTT. Translation gives CACDSLYWDTDKLIF.

This clone was observed a handful of times. The protein that TCRdb holds for this DNA derives from a much larger clone and differs from the translated DNA at residue 5, which likely indicates a read error; the protein shown here is translated from the DNA. The V call is TRDV2, the J call TRDJ3; 11 bases are shared with TRDD3. V was clipped by 3 bases and J by 0 bases; unmatched bases: 6. This CDR3 region has 19 residues. The germline CDR1 and CDR2 sequences are GEAIGNYY and EKD. The CDR3 DNA sequence: TGTGCCTGTGACGCTGGGGGATACCTGAGCTCCTGGGACACCCGACAGATGTTTTTC. Protein product: CACDAGGYLSSWDTRQMFF.